The present T cell receptor (beta chain) was sequenced within a study of cytomegalovirus exposure and HLA in healthy donors. Primers for the PCR totalled 60 Vbeta and 13 Jbeta. Original methodology: Later, tens of millions of unique TCR beta chains were counted in an analysis, and about 10 million of them were shared. Produced via immunoSEQ multiplex PCR; TCRdb's table is partial and in-frame only. The V and J calls and clone size were taken over from that table, and D and trimming were inferred from the DNA. The table lists around 220,000 clones, about 80% of them singletons. This clone was detected only a few times. Its antigen remains unidentified. Study results and caveats: What was likely a sequencing artifact was a cluster of highly shared sequence variants. Across donors, most TCRs were seen rarely, yet some public ones were widespread.

J lost 3 bases, V lost 3 bases, and 10 bases had no gene match. Germline CDR1 is GTSNPN and CDR2 is SVGIG (reference sequence). The CDR3 runs to 15 residues. This sequence originates from a girl between 10 and 17 years old in good health and CMV-seronegative. Sequencing was performed on PBMCs. This chain uses TRBV30 with TRBJ2-7, with 8 bases matching TRBD2. CDR3 DNA: TGTGCCTGGAGGCGCGGGGGGCCCGACGTCTACGAGCAGTACTTC. Protein product: CAWRRGGPDVYEQYF. Looking up the rest from reference TRBV30 and TRBJ2-7 gives the full variable domain: SQTIHQWPATLVQPVGSPLSLECTVEGTSNPNLYWYRQAAGRGLQLLFYSVGIGQISSEVPQNLSASRPQDRQFILSSKKLLLSDSGFYLCAWRRGGPDVYEQYFGPGTRLTVT.